These 20 T cell receptor beta chains originate from one sample sequenced in a study of blood T cells in healthy people across ages (dated by TCRdb to between 2014 and 2016). Preparation of the library involved 5' RACE. TCRdb lists the instrument as Illumina HiSeq 2500. The second PCR ran for roughly 7 to 11 cycles and used a J-beta primer mix along with a sample-barcoded 5' primer. Through fastp at Q25 and MiXCR, TCRdb rebuilt clones from the public reads, retaining in-frame beta chains. Rows are combined by CDR3 protein, so each entry shows the most common genes and DNA. For this sample there are approximately 770,000 distinct CDR3 sequences; 58% appear just once. Roughly 22% of the sample is in the top ten clones. Sample: blood. Receptors were obtained from a man aged 30 to 45 in good health.

The gene calls are TRBV7-9 and TRBJ2-2, with 10 bases identical to TRBD2. V gave up 2 bases and J gave up 0 bases; unmatched junction bases: 12. The CDR3 length is 20 residues. The germline gives CDR1 SEHNR, CDR2 FQNEAQ (reference sequence). The CDR3 here is CASSLMAGLAGVTNTGELFF. The CDR3 nucleotides read TGTGCCAGCAGCTTAATGGCGGGTCTAGCGGGGGTTACGAACACCGGGGAGCTGTTTTTT.

This clonotype was observed a handful of times. The chain joins TRBV4-2 to TRBJ2-1, with D unresolved. The V gene lost 3 bases and the J gene lost 4 bases, with 10 bases spanning the gap. CDR3 size: 14 residues. The germline CDR1 and CDR2 sequences are LGHNA and YNFKEQ. CDR3 DNA: TGTGCCAGCAGCCAGGAGAGTGGGTACAATGAGCAGTTCTTC. It is translated as CASSQESGYNEQFF.

This chain joins TRBV7-2 and TRBJ2-2; maybe TRBD2 (6 bases). The CDR3 runs 14 residues. CDR1 SGHTA and CDR2 FQGNSA come from the germline V gene. V lost 8 bases, J lost 2 bases, and 12 bases lay in between. CDR3 sequence: CASVLARNTGELFF. The CDR3 DNA reads TGTGCCAGCGTCCTAGCGAGAAACACCGGGGAGCTGTTTTTT.

The genes are TRBV29-1 and TRBJ2-5; 9 nucleotides align to TRBD1. The DNA end lines up better with TRBJ2-7; the J call may be wrong. CDR1 is SQVTM and CDR2 is ANQGSEA in the germline V gene. This CDR3 has 14 residues. Here the CDR3 reads CSVEPGTGSHEQYF. The CDR3 nucleotides read TGCAGCGTTGAACCTGGGACAGGGTCCCACGAGCAGTACTTC.

This clonotype was counted only a few times. The rearrangement uses TRBV11-2 and TRBJ2-1, with D perhaps TRBD2 (6 bases). This CDR3 has 11 amino acids. CDR1 and CDR2 from the germline V gene are SGHAT and FQNNGV. Trimming took 2 bases from V and 11 from J, leaving 7 bases between them. The DNA of the CDR3 is TGTGCCAGCAGCTTACGGGGGAAGCAGTTCTTC. Translating it yields CASSLRGKQFF.

The rearrangement links TRBV6-6 to TRBJ1-2, with a possible D match to TRBD1 (5 bases). CDR1 is MNHNY, CDR2 SVGAGI, per germline (reference sequence). The V end lost 5 bases, the J end lost 3 bases, and 19 bases lay between the germline ends. The CDR3 covers 16 residues. CDR3 loop: CASSLIRGDSDYGYTF. CDR3 sequence (DNA): TGTGCCAGCAGTCTCATTCGCGGAGACAGTGACTATGGCTACACCTTC.

V and J are TRBV2 and TRBJ1-2, with D maybe TRBD1 (5 bases). The V and J ends lost 4 bases and 0 bases respectively, with 18 bases between them. CDR3 length: 17 amino acids. The germline gives CDR1 SNHLY, CDR2 FYNNEI. The CDR3 DNA follows: TGTGCCAGCAGTGGTCAGGGTATTAGATCCCCTAACTATGGCTACACCTTC. Amino acids: CASSGQGIRSPNYGYTF. The full variable domain, completed using reference TRBV2 and TRBJ1-2, is EPEVTQTPSHQVTQMGQEVILRCVPISNHLYFYWYRQILGQKVEFLVSFYNNEISEKSEIFDDQFSVERPDGSNFTLKIRSTKLEDSAMYFCASSGQGIRSPNYGYTFGSGTRLTVV.

The chain recombines TRBV6-2 or TRBV6-3 with TRBJ2-7; 12 nucleotides align to TRBD2. J lost 3 bases, V lost 6 bases, and 6 bases had no gene match. This CDR3 contains 15 residues. Germline CDR1 and CDR2: MNHEY and SVGEGT. The CDR3: CASSELAGGIYEQYF. CDR3 DNA sequence: TGTGCCAGCAGCGAACTAGCGGGAGGTATCTACGAGCAGTACTTC.

The chain carries TRBV6-5 and TRBJ2-3, with unresolved D. The length of the CDR3 is 10 residues. In germline, CDR1 is MNHEY, CDR2 SVGAGI. Trimming cost V 11 bases and J 5 bases, with 8 bases left between them. CDR3 in amino acids: CACPGDTQYF. CDR3 bases: TGTGCCTGCCCGGGAGATACGCAGTATTTT.

The CDR3 DNA reads TGTGCCAGCAGCTTAATCGGGCGGACCTCCTACAATGAGCAGTACTTC. Translated, it gives CASSLIGRTSYNEQYF. The chain employs TRBV11-1 and TRBJ2-1; no reliable D call. TRBJ2-7 explains the end of the DNA better; the J call may be wrong. The CDR3 sequence is 16 residues long. CDR1 is SGHAT and CDR2 is FQDESV in the germline V gene (reference sequence).

The V call is TRBV6-6, the J call TRBJ2-5, with a possible D match to TRBD2 (5 bases). V lost 2 bases, J lost 5 bases, and 12 bases lay in between. The CDR3 is 14 residues long. CDR1 is MNHNY, CDR2 SVGAGI, per germline (reference sequence). The CDR3 nucleotides read TGTGCCAGCAGTTACAGAGAGGGCGGGGAGACCCAGTACTTC. It codes for CASSYREGGETQYF.

The chain combines TRBV10-3 with TRBJ1-1; D call uncertain. V was trimmed by 7 bases and J by 1 base, leaving 10 bases between them. Per the germline V gene, CDR1 is ENHRY and CDR2 is SYGVKD. The CDR3 has 13 amino acids. As DNA, the CDR3 is TGTGCCATCATGGCGAGCCCGAACACTGAAGCTTTCTTT. Its translation: CAIMASPNTEAFF.

The chain links TRBV4-1 to TRBJ2-2, with TRBD2 matching over 8 bases. This CDR3 spans 17 amino acids. The germline CDR1 and CDR2 sequences are MGHRA and YSYEKL. The J segment lost 5 bases and the V segment lost 0 bases, leaving 8 bases of the junction unmatched. The CDR3 bases are TGCGCCAGCAGCCAAGAGGGAGCGGGAGTTGGTACCGGGGAGCTGTTTTTT. This sequence encodes CASSQEGAGVGTGELFF.

The chain carries TRBV29-1 and TRBJ2-5; D gene ambiguous. Per the germline V gene, CDR1 is SQVTM and CDR2 is ANQGSEA. Trimming took 1 base from V and 1 from J, leaving 7 bases between them. This CDR3 is built from 13 residues. The CDR3 nucleotides read TGCAGCGTTGAAGCGCACTTCCAAGAGACCCAGTACTTC. Amino acids: CSVEAHFQETQYF.

This clonotype was detected a few times. Being one base from a much bigger clone, this may be a read error. V gene TRBV10-3 combines with J gene TRBJ2-5; the D is unclear. Deletions cut 2 bases from V and 3 bases from J, with 10 bases between. Looked up from germline, CDR1 is ENHRY and CDR2 is SYGVKD. The CDR3 is 14 amino acids. DNA of the CDR3: TGTGCCATCAGTGAGGCGAACGAGGAAGAGACCCAGTACTTC. It is translated as CAISEANEEETQYF.

About this clonotype: The junction shows a germline mismatch at one end, possibly a read error. V usage is TRBV28 and J usage is TRBJ2-7; D is unresolved. Germline lookup yields CDR1 MDHEN and CDR2 SYDVKM. This CDR3 is built from 14 residues. DNA for the CDR3: TGTGCCAGCATAGGACCCATCAGCTCCTACGATCAGTACTTC. This sequence encodes CASIGPISSYDQYF.

This chain links TRBV6-1 with TRBJ2-4, with D perhaps matching TRBD1 or TRBD2 (5 bases each). Trimming left V 3 bases short and J 8 bases short, with 17 bases between. CDR3 length equals 15 residues. From germline, CDR1 is MNHNS and CDR2 SASEGT. The CDR3 bases are TGTGCCAGCAGTGAGATGGGGCCGGGGAGTGACATTCAGTACTTC. It codes for CASSEMGPGSDIQYF.

V usage is TRBV9 and J usage is TRBJ2-1, with a possible D match to TRBD2 (5 bases). The CDR3 consists of 15 residues. The germline gives CDR1 SGDLS, CDR2 YYNGEE. V lost 8 bases, J lost 0 bases, and 15 bases lay in between. DNA of the CDR3: TGTGCCAGGCCAATACTAGGGAGCTCCTACAATGAGCAGTTCTTC. Translation gives CARPILGSSYNEQFF. The full variable domain, its missing parts supplied by reference TRBV9 and TRBJ2-1, is DSGVTQTPKHLITATGQRVTLRCSPRSGDLSVYWYQQSLDQGLQFLIQYYNGEERAKGNILERFSAQQFPDLHSELNLSSLELGDSALYFCARPILGSSYNEQFFGPGTRLTVL.

CDR3 region: CASSRTDPRYEQYF. As DNA, the CDR3 is TGTGCCAGCAGCCGGACGGATCCTCGGTACGAGCAGTACTTC. The chain is built from TRBV6-2 or TRBV6-3 and TRBJ2-7; D is undetermined. Germline V gene sequence: CDR1 MNHEY, CDR2 SVGEGT. This CDR3 is built from 14 residues. V was clipped by 6 bases and J by 4 bases, with 16 bases between them.

Concerning this clonotype itself: A much larger clonotype is one base distant, so this may be a read error. J is TRBJ2-1 and V is TRBV28; 7 bases match TRBD1. Germline V gene sequence: CDR1 MDHEN, CDR2 SYDVKM. The CDR3 has 15 amino acids. In DNA form, the CDR3 reads TGTGCCAGCAGTTTACCAGGGGGTGTATACAATGTGCAGTTCTTC. It yields the protein CASSLPGGVYNVQFF.